The source of this TCR beta chain is a study of blood T cell repertoires in COVID-19. The overall study: Acute-phase and convalescent COVID-19 samples originated in the United States, Italy and Spain. PBMCs, B-cell-depleted T cells, or T cells were the source of the cDNA or gDNA that made up the material.

A Seattle source enrolled patients during active infection and followed them longitudinally. Authors' methods: Amplification of reference gene primers provided the estimated nucleated cell counts. Repertoires were generated with immunoSEQ multiplex PCR, while TCRdb's copy carries only in-frame clones and drops some. V, J and clone size are those of that table, while D and trimming were read from the DNA. This table has approximately 210,000 clones, approximately 80% appearing once. Germline V gene lookup returns CDR1 SGHRS and CDR2 YFSETQ. V was trimmed by 0 bases and J by 4 bases, leaving 11 bases between them. The CDR3 contains 15 residues.

This chain connects TRBV5-1 to TRBJ1-5; maybe TRBD1 (5 bases). The material sequenced was peripheral blood. The receptor comes from a woman of 80 years or more with COVID-19, enrolled during active disease. The CDR3, as DNA: TGCGCCAGCAGCTTGGATGACGGGGGGAATCAGCCCCAGCATTTT. Translated, it gives CASSLDDGGNQPQHF.